This T cell receptor (beta chain) was found in a study of T cell repertoires in cytomegalovirus infection. Study details: Recently identified HLA-C-restricted and well-studied HLA-B-restricted CMV epitopes were used. Public TCR beta signatures indicated both CMV infection and matching HLA type. Study conclusions and caveats: What dominated the ex vivo response were HLA-C-restricted CMV-specific TCR beta clonotypes. CMV carriers having the relevant HLA were flagged by cumulative public TCR beta family frequency.

V lost 8 bases to trimming and J lost 5 bases; unmatched junction nucleotides: 4. Germline V gives CDR1 SGHAT, CDR2 FQNNGV. CDR3 length equals 15 residues. This clonotype was found a few times. Its antigen remains unknown. Each CDR3 protein is one row after TCRdb ran MiXCR on the reads. This sample carries fewer than 850,000 distinct CDR3 sequences, 25% to 30% of them seen once, and the ten largest clones take 13%. Sequenced material: cultured CD8+ T cells from PBMCs, taken from culture after CMV antigen stimulation. This receptor was identified in a human donor in good health (CMV status not recorded). Some clones in this sample may be carry-over from other donors' samples. This chain uses TRBV11-2 with TRBJ2-1; 15 bases map to TRBD2. The CDR3 sequence is CASGWTSGGDNEQFF. CDR3 DNA: TGTGCCAGCGGCTGGACTAGCGGGGGGGACAATGAGCAGTTCTTC.